The 9 T cell receptor beta chains reported below all come from one sample, sequenced in a study of CD8 T cells in Susac syndrome. Reverse transcription of 0.5 to 1 ug RNA was performed with random hexamers. TCRdb itself ran the immunoSEQ multiplex PCR reads through MiXCR, one entry per CDR3 protein. The table lists about 130,000 distinct CDR3 sequences, 90% to 95% of them singletons. The source material was CD4+ T cells from PBMCs. The receptors come from a human donor in good health.

The chain employs TRBV7-9 and TRBJ2-2; D is uncertain. Germline values: CDR1 SEHNR, CDR2 FQNEAQ (reference sequence). V shed 5 bases and J shed 6 bases, with 10 bases lying between them. The CDR3 has 13 amino acids. The CDR3 DNA follows: TGTGCCAGCAGCCTTACAAACGCCGGGGAGCTGTTTTTT. Translating it yields CASSLTNAGELFF.

The chain couples TRBV5-1 to TRBJ2-7; D is perhaps TRBD1 or TRBD2 (5 bases each). The CDR3 has 14 residues. Germline V gene sequence: CDR1 SGHRS, CDR2 YFSETQ. Trimming removed 0 bases from V and 4 bases from J, with 11 bases in between. The chain's CDR3 is CASSLGGAVYEQYF. CDR3 sequence (DNA): TGCGCCAGCAGCTTGGGAGGGGCCGTGTACGAGCAGTACTTC.

The chain employs TRBV7-2 and TRBJ2-1; no reliable D call. Trimming took 4 bases from V and 6 from J, leaving 13 bases between them. The germline CDR1 and CDR2 sequences are SGHTA and FQGNSA. This CDR3 has 14 residues. Here the CDR3 reads CASSSGIPRNEQFF. The CDR3 nucleotides read TGTGCCAGCAGCTCTGGGATTCCACGCAATGAGCAGTTCTTC.

This clonotype was picked up one time. V gene TRBV29-1 combines with J gene TRBJ1-1; TRBD1 might be the D (5 bases). The CDR3 is 11 residues long. From germline, CDR1 is SQVTM and CDR2 ANQGSEA. CDR3 in amino acids: CSEGVRGEAFF. The CDR3 DNA sequence: TGCAGTGAAGGGGTCCGCGGTGAAGCTTTCTTT.

The rearrangement links TRBV7-9 to TRBJ2-1; 10 positions agree with TRBD2. V shed 1 base and J 8 bases; nucleotides not matched to a gene: 8. The V gene's germline CDR1 is SEHNR and CDR2 FQNEAQ (reference sequence). The CDR3 runs 16 residues. The CDR3 nucleotides are TGTGCCAGCAGCTTAGGGCTAGCGGGAGTCAGCCATGAGCAGTTCTTC. As protein: CASSLGLAGVSHEQFF.

The rearrangement links TRBV3-1 to TRBJ2-1; 7 nucleotides align to TRBD1. After removal of 5 bases from V and 0 bases from J, the junction contained 4 bases not matched to a gene. This CDR3 comprises 15 residues. Per germline, CDR1 LGHDT and CDR2 YNNKEL (reference sequence). The CDR3 loop reads CASSKGQNSYNEQFF. CDR3 in DNA: TGTGCCAGCAGCAAGGGACAGAACTCCTACAATGAGCAGTTCTTC.

J is TRBJ1-5 and V is TRBV2, with D possibly TRBD1 on 5 matching bases. With 11 bases removed from V and 5 bases from J, the gap between germline ends came to 16 bases. CDR1 and CDR2 from the germline V gene are SNHLY and FYNNEI. This CDR3 spans 13 amino acids. The CDR3 loop reads CAASRVGDQPQHF. As DNA, the CDR3 is TGTGCCGCCTCCAGGGTAGGTGATCAGCCCCAGCATTTT.

This chain links TRBV7-9 with TRBJ2-1, with D unresolved. Trimming removed 1 base from V and 6 bases from J, with 4 bases in between. CDR3 size: 12 residues. The germline gives CDR1 SEHNR, CDR2 FQNEAQ (reference sequence). This CDR3 is CASSLEGNEQFF. CDR3 nucleotide sequence: TGTGCCAGCAGCTTAGAGGGCAATGAGCAGTTCTTC.

The chain recombines TRBV18 with TRBJ2-7, with D possibly being TRBD1 (5 bases). V lost 6 bases and J lost 1, with 13 bases in between. From germline, CDR1 is KGHSH and CDR2 LQKENI. This CDR3 comprises 14 residues. CDR3 DNA: TGTGCCAGCTCCCTTGCGACAGAGTCCTACGAGCAGTACTTC. It encodes CASSLATESYEQYF.